The 5 T cell receptor beta chains below were found in one sample sequenced in a study of T-cell memory formation after mild COVID-19. TCRdb used MiXCR to reprocess the 5' RACE reads, holding one entry per CDR3 protein. The table lists approximately 60,000 distinct CDR3 sequences, approximately 9% of them singletons. Material for sequencing was PBMCs or a T cell subset sorted from them (not recorded which). The receptors here all came from a man between 18 and 35 years old who had mild COVID-19 (a few samples of this study predate the infection). Cell type and time point are not known.

This clonotype occurred a few times. The rearrangement links TRBV4-3 to TRBJ2-5, with D perhaps assigned TRBD1 or TRBD2 (6 bases each). V was clipped by 0 bases and J by 5 bases, with 13 bases between them. The CDR3 has 15 amino acids. Germline CDR1 reads LGHNA; CDR2 reads YSLEER. The CDR3 region has the DNA TGCGCCAGCAGCCAAGATCCCGGGGGCAGGGAGACCCAGTACTTC. Amino acid sequence: CASSQDPGGRETQYF.

The chain uses TRBV5-4 and TRBJ2-7; D not resolved. The CDR3 is made up of 13 amino acids. Germline V lookup: CDR1 SGHNT, CDR2 YYREEE (reference sequence). Trimming stripped 4 bases from V and 1 base from J, with 9 bases between. The CDR3 region has the DNA TGTGCCAGCAGCCAAGTCGGTTCCTACGAGCAGTACTTC. Amino acids: CASSQVGSYEQYF.

On this clonotype: Since a much larger clone is just one base distant, this may be a read error. DNA of the CDR3: TGCGCCAGCAGCCACGAACTAGTCAATGAGCAGTTCTTC. Translation gives CASSHELVNEQFF. This chain links TRBV4-3 with TRBJ2-1; TRBD2 might be the D (5 bases). Germline assignment: CDR1 LGHNA and CDR2 YSLEER. This CDR3 is 13 amino acids long. V dropped 3 bases and J dropped 6 bases, with 9 bases sitting between them.

The V gene is TRBV7-9, the J gene TRBJ1-1; no firm D call. CDR3 length: 13 amino acids. Germline CDR1 is SEHNR and CDR2 is FQNEAQ (reference sequence). V lost 3 bases to trimming and J lost 1 base, with 6 bases between them. The CDR3 region is CASSFSRNTEAFF. In DNA, the CDR3 is TGTGCCAGCAGCTTTAGTAGGAACACTGAAGCTTTCTTT. Variable domain in full (rest from reference TRBV7-9 and TRBJ1-1): DTGVSQNPRHKITKRGQNVTFRCDPISEHNRLYWYRQTLGQGPEFLTYFQNEAQLEKSRLLSDRFSAERPKGSFSTLEIQRTEQGDSAMYLCASSFSRNTEAFFGQGTRLTVV.

This clonotype was detected a few times. V gene TRBV12-3 or TRBV12-4 combines with J gene TRBJ2-3; D may match TRBD1 or TRBD2 (6 bases each). Deletions cut 5 bases from V and 8 bases from J, with 17 bases between. This CDR3 has 14 amino acids. The CDR3 nucleotides are TGTGCCAGCAGTCAGGGACTCGGGGGCCGTACGCAGTATTTT. Translated: CASSQGLGGRTQYF.